This T cell receptor (beta chain) was obtained from a study of T cell responses to AZD1222 COVID-19 vaccine. Notes on the study in general: Reports say nearly half of spike-specific TCRs go after unmutated variant regions. The donor cohort was predominantly white British with a female majority, and clonal diversity may have been underestimated. Increases in Spike-specific TCR breadth and depth were seen after two AZD1222 doses.

Assay used: immunoSEQ multiplex PCR; TCRdb lists only in-frame clones, some missing. The sample includes under 300,000 clones, over 90% of them seen just once. In its sample, this clone was seen a few times. Its specificity is unknown. The CDR3 has 13 residues. Trimming took 7 bases from V and 7 from J, leaving 13 bases between them. Germline V CDR1 and CDR2: LNHDA, SQIVND (reference sequence). The TCR comes from an adult in good health. The rearrangement links TRBV19 to TRBJ2-2; the D is unclear. Sample: peripheral blood, taken on day 0 of AZD1222 vaccination. DNA of the CDR3: TGTGCCAGTAAATTAGAGTTTGTCGGGGAGCTGTTTTTT. This gives the protein CASKLEFVGELFF. Based on the CDR3 plus reference TRBV19 and TRBJ2-2, the full variable domain is DGGITQSPKYLFRKEGQNVTLSCEQNLNHDAMYWYRQDPGQGLRLIYYSQIVNDFQKGDIAEGYSVSREKKESFPLTVTSAQKNPTAFYLCASKLEFVGELFFGEGSRLTVL.